This is a list of T cell receptor beta chains from one sample in a study of blood T cells in healthy people across ages. TCRdb passed the 5' RACE reads through MiXCR, listing each CDR3 protein once. The sample contains 920,000 or so distinct CDR3 sequences, under 45% of which appear only once. Material for sequencing was blood. The source of these receptors is a woman aged 60-75 years in good health. The CDR3 runs from the conserved cysteine through the conserved F or W. A D gene is named only where the DNA matches it firmly. A row's size may be missing; if present it is once, few, many or a size class.

cdr3_nt | cdr3_aa | clone_size | j_call | d_call | v_call
TGTGCCAGCAGTGAAGCCGGAGGGAAGGACGAGCAGTACTTC | CASSEAGGKDEQYF | - | TRBJ2-7 | - | TRBV25-1
TGTGCCAGCAGGGCCGAGGTTGGAGACTACGAGCAGTACTTC | CASRAEVGDYEQYF | - | TRBJ2-7 | - | TRBV28
TGCAGTGCTAGAGACGGCCGCGACTACTCGAGCTCCTACAATGAGCAGTTCTTC | CSARDGRDYSSSYNEQFF | many | TRBJ2-1 | - | TRBV20-1
TGTGCCAGCAGCTCTCCGGGATCCCCAGTCGATGAGCAGTTCTTC | CASSSPGSPVDEQFF | few | TRBJ2-1 | - | TRBV7-3
TGCAGTGCTAGATATGGCTACACCTTC | CSARYGYTF | few | TRBJ1-2 | - | TRBV20-1
TGTGCCAGCAGTTTCGTCGGCTTGAACGAGCAGTACTTC | CASSFVGLNEQYF | few | TRBJ2-7 | - | TRBV27
TGCAGCGTTGACCGGACTAGCGGGTACAATGAGCAGTTCTTC | CSVDRTSGYNEQFF | many | TRBJ2-1 | TRBD2 | TRBV29-1
TGTGCCACCAGCAGAGGAGGGCAGGGGGGCCGGGACATTCAGTACTTC | CATSRGGQGGRDIQYF | - | TRBJ2-4 | - | TRBV15
TGTGCCAGCTCACCCGCCGGGAGGGCCCACGAGCAGTACTTC | CASSPAGRAHEQYF | few | TRBJ2-7 | TRBD2 | TRBV18
TGTGCCAGCAGCCTGCCCTTTCAGGAGGCTAACTATGGCTACACCTTC | CASSLPFQEANYGYTF | few | TRBJ1-2 | - | TRBV11-2
TGTGCCGCCCAGGGTAACTATGGCTACACCTTC | CAAQGNYGYTF | - | TRBJ1-2 | - | TRBV6-1
TGTGCCAGCAGCCTGGACGCACCTGAAGCTTTCTTT | CASSLDAPEAFF | - | TRBJ1-1 | - | TRBV21-1
TGTGCCAGCAGCGTAGGAGCAGAGCCCTTGCGGGAGACCCAGTACTTC | CASSVGAEPLRETQYF | - | TRBJ2-5 | - | TRBV9
TGTGCCAGCAGCCTCTTACGGACAGGGGCAGATACGCAGTATTTT | CASSLLRTGADTQYF | many | TRBJ2-3 | TRBD1 | TRBV11-1
TGCGCCAGCAGTCCCGGCGGGTATGAGCAGTTCTTC | CASSPGGYEQFF | many | TRBJ2-1 | - | TRBV6-5
TGCAGCGCTAATTCAGACAGGGGGGGATTTGACTATGGCTACACCTTC | CSANSDRGGFDYGYTF | - | TRBJ1-2 | TRBD1 | TRBV29-1